The 28 T cell receptor beta chains below were found in one sample sequenced in a study of glioma-infiltrating T cells. Amplification of TCR alpha and beta CDR3 regions from RNA used iRepertoire nested multiplex PCR. One entry per CDR3 protein, called by TCRdb with MiXCR from the multiplex PCR reads. The sample carries about 22,000 distinct CDR3 sequences, around 23% recorded once. The specimen was glioma tissue, nonneoplastic brain tissue, or PBMCs (not recorded which). All receptors come from a human donor with low-grade glioma or glioblastoma, undergoing nonglioma brain surgery, or in good health (not recorded which).

The rearrangement links TRBV29-1 to TRBJ1-2; no reliable D call. The CDR3 has 12 residues. CDR1 is SQVTM and CDR2 is ANQGSEA in the germline V gene. V lost 6 bases and J lost 7, with 15 bases in between. The CDR3 region has the DNA TGCAGCGTGGACGATTCAGGAGCTGGCTACACCTTC. It encodes CSVDDSGAGYTF.

This clonotype was counted many times. V and J are TRBV2 and TRBJ1-1; D might be TRBD1 (5 bases). Trimming pared 8 bases from V and 5 bases from J, leaving 15 bases between. CDR1 SNHLY and CDR2 FYNNEI come from the germline V gene. This CDR3 has 13 residues. CDR3 bases: TGTGCCAGCCAAGGGGATCTCCGTACTGAAGCTTTCTTT. This gives the protein CASQGDLRTEAFF.

This clonotype was recorded a few times. Here the CDR3 reads CASRIQGARTEKLFF. The CDR3 DNA sequence: TGTGCCAGCAGGATACAGGGGGCCAGGACTGAAAAACTGTTTTTT. J is TRBJ1-4 and V is TRBV2; 9 positions match TRBD1. This CDR3 region has 15 residues. The germline V gene encodes CDR1 SNHLY and CDR2 FYNNEI. V shed 6 bases and J 7 bases; nucleotides not matched to a gene: 9.

Ten or more counts support this clonotype. CDR3 sequence reads: CASSPRQGEAFF. In nucleotides, the CDR3 is TGTGCCAGCTCTCCTCGACAGGGTGAAGCTTTCTTT. The chain has TRBV18 and TRBJ1-1; TRBD1 matches 7 bases. CDR1 KGHSH and CDR2 LQKENI come from the germline V gene. J gave up 7 bases and V 6 bases, and 5 bases lay outside the gene matches. The CDR3 totals 12 residues.

As to this clonotype: With a much larger clone just one base away, this may be a read error. This rearrangement joins TRBV14 to TRBJ2-1; D remains unclear. The ends were cut back, 0 bases at V and 8 bases at J, with 17 bases in the middle. Germline V gene lookup returns CDR1 SGHDN and CDR2 FVKESK. The CDR3 covers 16 residues. The CDR3 sequence is CASSQEGWFPNDEQFF. The CDR3 DNA follows: TGTGCCAGCAGCCAAGAAGGTTGGTTCCCCAACGATGAGCAGTTCTTC.

This chain links TRBV7-2 with TRBJ2-3; no clear D gene. The V gene lost 8 bases and the J gene lost 5 bases, with 14 bases spanning the gap. Germline V CDR1 and CDR2: SGHTA, FQGNSA. There are 13 residues in the CDR3. In nucleotides, the CDR3 is TGTGCCAGCCGAATCGGTGCGCGAGATACGCAGTATTTT. This gives the protein CASRIGARDTQYF.

By share of the sample, this clonotype is medium-sized (0.01 to 0.1%). The rearrangement uses TRBV27 and TRBJ2-7; D not certain. Between the trimmed V and J ends, which lost 7 bases and 2 bases, there was a span of 12 bases. Germline V gene data show CDR1 as MNHEY and CDR2 as SMNVEV (reference sequence). The CDR3 totals 13 residues. The CDR3 DNA sequence: TGTGCCAGCACCCTGACACTTACCTACGAGCAGTACTTC. Protein sequence: CASTLTLTYEQYF.

There are many counts of this clonotype. This sequence joins TRBV15 and TRBJ2-3; 10 nucleotides align to TRBD2. After removal of 0 bases from V and 0 bases from J, the junction contained 3 bases not matched to a gene. The CDR3 is 17 residues long. Germline values: CDR1 LNHNV, CDR2 YYDKDF (reference sequence). The chain's CDR3 is CATSRDSGGVSTDTQYF. The CDR3 region has the DNA TGTGCCACCAGCAGAGACAGCGGGGGGGTGAGCACAGATACGCAGTATTTT.

This clonotype was recorded at least ten times. The V call is TRBV20-1, the J call TRBJ1-1; 8 nucleotides match TRBD1. CDR3 length: 16 residues. Germline CDR1 and CDR2: DFQATT and SNEGSKA (reference sequence). J was trimmed by 0 bases and V by 4 bases; bases with no gene match: 10. The CDR3 nucleotides are TGCAGTGCTAAGGGGCAGGGGGCGAATTTGAACACTGAAGCTTTCTTT. Translated, it gives CSAKGQGANLNTEAFF.

V is TRBV2 and J is TRBJ1-5, with TRBD1 as a possible D gene (5 bases). The CDR3 runs to 13 residues. Germline V lookup: CDR1 SNHLY, CDR2 FYNNEI. Trimming took off 6 bases at V and 5 bases at J, with 11 bases between the two ends. The CDR3 DNA follows: TGTGCCAGCAGACCCTTGGGGCATCAGCCCCAGCATTTT. This translates into CASRPLGHQPQHF.

CDR3 sequence reads: CATKKQVNTEAFF. In nucleotides, the CDR3 is TGTGCCACCAAAAAACAAGTGAACACTGAAGCTTTCTTT. The rearrangement uses TRBV12-3 or TRBV12-4 and TRBJ1-1; no clear D gene. CDR3 length: 13 residues. Trimming took 10 bases from V and 0 from J, leaving 12 bases between them.

The chain links TRBV29-1 to TRBJ1-2, with D unclear. The V end was cut by 7 bases, the J end by 6 bases, with 18 bases between. This CDR3 is built from 13 residues. Germline-derived CDR1 and CDR2 are SQVTM and ANQGSEA. Here the CDR3 reads CSATTQVGNGYTF. The DNA of the CDR3 is TGCAGCGCTACCACCCAAGTGGGAAATGGCTACACCTTC.

With respect to this clonotype: Given a much more abundant clone one base away, this may be a read error. The CDR3 DNA reads TGTGCCAGCTCTCCCAGGGACGGGAACACTGAAGTTTTCTTT. This sequence encodes CASSPRDGNTEVFF. The V and J genes are TRBV18 and TRBJ1-1, with a possible D match to TRBD1 (5 bases). The CDR3 runs to 14 residues. Germline CDR1 reads KGHSH; CDR2 reads LQKENI.

The chain has TRBV7-8 and TRBJ2-1; 9 bases map to TRBD2. The CDR3 sequence is 15 residues long. With V trimmed by 4 bases and J by 5 bases, 6 bases remained unmatched. CDR1 and CDR2 (germline): SGHVS, FQNEAQ. In nucleotides, the CDR3 is TGTGCCAGCAGCTATAGCGGGGGACCAAACAATGAGCAGTTCTTC. Translated: CASSYSGGPNNEQFF.

Concerning this clonotype itself: This may be a read error, as it is one base from a much larger clone. The chain is built from TRBV27 and TRBJ2-7, with D possibly TRBD1 on 6 matching bases. V lost 3 bases and J lost 8, with 11 bases in between. Germline V gives CDR1 MNHEY, CDR2 SMNVEV (reference sequence). The CDR3 length is 12 residues. In DNA, the CDR3 is TGTGCCAGCAGTTTCACCAGGGGCAAGCAGTACTTC. Translating it yields CASSFTRGKQYF.

This clonotype was seen many times. J is TRBJ2-7 and V is TRBV18; TRBD1 aligns across 12 bases. The V segment lost 0 bases and the J segment 5 bases; nucleotides outside the gene matches: 2. CDR3 size: 15 residues. CDR1 KGHSH and CDR2 LQKENI come from the germline V gene. The CDR3 sequence: CASSPPGQGAHEQYF. CDR3 DNA sequence: TGTGCCAGCTCACCACCGGGACAGGGGGCTCACGAGCAGTACTTC. Combining the CDR3 with reference TRBV18 and TRBJ2-7 gives the whole variable domain NAGVMQNPRHLVRRRGQEARLRCSPMKGHSHVYWYRQLPEEGLKFMVYLQKENIIDESGMPKERFSAEFPKEGPSILRIQQVVRGDSAAYFCASSPPGQGAHEQYFGPGTRLTVT.

This clonotype was detected many times. The chain uses TRBV27 and TRBJ2-1, with D possibly being TRBD1 (6 bases). CDR3 length: 14 amino acids. Trimming left V 5 bases short and J 4 bases short, with 12 bases between. The germline V gene encodes CDR1 MNHEY and CDR2 SMNVEV (reference sequence). The CDR3 region has the DNA TGTGCCAGCAGTCACGGGACACTTTACAATGAGCAGTTCTTC. This sequence encodes CASSHGTLYNEQFF.

This clonotype has a count of ten or more. CDR3 nucleotide sequence: TGCAGTGCTAGGGGGGGAGCTAGCACAGATACGCAGTATTTT. It codes for CSARGGASTDTQYF. This chain uses TRBV20-1 with TRBJ2-3, with D perhaps matching TRBD2 (6 bases). This CDR3 has 14 residues. V was trimmed by 3 bases and J by 0 bases, leaving 10 bases between them. Germline CDR1 and CDR2: DFQATT and SNEGSKA (reference sequence).

This clonotype was observed many times. V gene TRBV4-1 combines with J gene TRBJ2-5, with a tentative D call TRBD1 (5 bases). V was trimmed by 7 bases and J by 2 bases, leaving 11 bases between them. Germline CDR1 and CDR2: MGHRA and YSYEKL. The CDR3 is 13 amino acids. CDR3 bases: TGCGCCAGCACCGGGCAGGGACAAGAGACCCAGTACTTC. Amino acid sequence: CASTGQGQETQYF.

This clonotype is labeled as medium-sized (0.01 to 0.1%). The chain has TRBV20-1 and TRBJ2-1, with TRBD2 matching 9 bases. The CDR3 is 15 residues long. J was trimmed by 4 bases and V by 0 bases; bases with no gene match: 4. CDR1 DFQATT and CDR2 SNEGSKA come from the germline V gene (reference sequence). The CDR3, as DNA: TGCAGTGCTAGAGATGGCGGGGGGGCTTACAATGAGCAGTTCTTC. Its protein product is CSARDGGGAYNEQFF.

This clonotype was picked up many times. The chain combines TRBV6-2 or TRBV6-3 with TRBJ2-5; D unclear. CDR3 length: 11 amino acids. Germline CDR1 reads MNHEY; CDR2 reads SVGEGT. Trimming took 3 bases from V and 4 from J, leaving 3 bases between them. CDR3 region: CASSYGETQYF. The CDR3 DNA sequence: TGTGCCAGCAGTTATGGAGAGACCCAGTACTTC.

The V gene is TRBV5-1, the J gene TRBJ2-1; 10 bases fit TRBD2. The CDR3 extends over 15 amino acids. CDR1 and CDR2 from the germline V gene are SGHRS and YFSETQ. The trim removed 4 bases at V and 5 bases at J, leaving 6 bases unmatched. The CDR3 here is CASSDLAGANNEQFF. The CDR3, as DNA: TGCGCCAGCAGCGACCTAGCGGGGGCCAACAATGAGCAGTTCTTC.

In this sample, this clonotype turned up a few times. J is TRBJ2-7 and V is TRBV7-6, with 7 bases that match TRBD1. Germline V gene lookup returns CDR1 SGHVS and CDR2 FNYEAQ. With 2 bases clipped from V and 4 bases from J, the junction kept 8 bases outside the gene matches. This CDR3 comprises 15 residues. For the CDR3, the DNA is TGTGCCAGCAGCTTAACGGGCACACAGGGGTACGAGCAGTACTTC. It codes for CASSLTGTQGYEQYF.

In its sample, this clonotype was seen many times. This chain connects TRBV20-1 to TRBJ2-1, with 9 bases that match TRBD2. V gave up 2 bases and J gave up 6 bases; unmatched junction bases: 11. The CDR3 is made up of 16 amino acids. Germline assignment: CDR1 DFQATT and CDR2 SNEGSKA (reference sequence). Here the CDR3 reads CSARKTLAGRFNEQFF. In DNA, the CDR3 is TGCAGTGCTAGAAAGACGCTAGCGGGGCGGTTCAATGAGCAGTTCTTC.

This clonotype was seen at least ten times. This CDR3 is CSAPLRASGGYNEQFF. CDR3 DNA sequence: TGCAGTGCTCCCTTACGGGCTAGCGGGGGATACAATGAGCAGTTCTTC. This chain connects TRBV20-1 to TRBJ2-1; 10 bases match TRBD2. The CDR3 is 16 amino acids. Germline-derived CDR1 and CDR2 are DFQATT and SNEGSKA (reference sequence). The V and J ends lost 5 bases and 4 bases, in that order; junction bases with no gene match: 11.

V is TRBV3-1 and J is TRBJ2-1, with D unresolved. V was cut by 5 bases and J by 6 bases, with 8 bases left in between. Germline lookup yields CDR1 LGHDT and CDR2 YNNKEL (reference sequence). The CDR3 spans 12 residues. The DNA of the CDR3 is TGTGCCAGCAGCGTTGTTCCCAATGAGCAGTTCTTC. This sequence encodes CASSVVPNEQFF.

The V gene is TRBV19, the J gene TRBJ2-2, with D maybe TRBD1 (6 bases). V was trimmed by 5 bases and J by 6 bases, leaving 19 bases between them. Germline assignment: CDR1 LNHDA and CDR2 SQIVND (reference sequence). The CDR3 runs to 16 residues. CDR3 coding DNA: TGTGCCAGTAGTTCTACAGGGAACTCCGGCCCCGGGGAGCTGTTTTTT. The encoded protein is CASSSTGNSGPGELFF.

This clonotype was found many times. The V gene is TRBV27, the J gene TRBJ2-1, with TRBD2 matching over 16 bases. Trimming at V came to 4 bases and at J to 2 bases, leaving 5 bases not matched to a gene. The CDR3 is 18 residues long. Germline CDR1 and CDR2: MNHEY and SMNVEV (reference sequence). Here the CDR3 DNA reads TGTGCCAGCAGTTCTGGGACTAGCGGGGGGGTCCCCTACAATGAGCAGTTCTTC. This translates into CASSSGTSGGVPYNEQFF.